Sequencing of this T cell receptor (beta chain) was carried out in a study of graft-versus-host responses after intestinal transplantation. Findings and caveats of the study: Allograft clonal ratios (graft-versus-host to host-versus-graft) were high in patients who had graft-donor T cell macrochimerism. GvH clones occurred in recipient marrow; some first appeared in ileum or blood. Researchers found peak circulating GvH clone levels linked to early post-transplant HvG declines.

The CDR3 sequence is 19 residues long. V gave up 2 bases and J gave up 7 bases; unmatched junction bases: 17. CDR1 is SGHTS, CDR2 YDEGEE, per germline. About this clone: The target antigen is unknown.

Some clones are missing from TCRdb's copy, which holds only in-frame ones; the method was immunoSEQ multiplex PCR. The sample lists roughly 12,000 clones, around 80% occurring once. The rearrangement links TRBV5-8 to TRBJ2-1, with 11 positions matching TRBD1. This TCR was sampled from a human patient who received an intestinal transplant, so some T cells may come from the graft donor. This specimen consisted of PBMCs, obtained about 130 days after transplant. CDR3 bases: TGTGCCAGCAGCTTATTATCATCCGGGACAGGGGGACCATGGAATGAGCAGTTCTTC. This sequence encodes CASSLLSSGTGGPWNEQFF.